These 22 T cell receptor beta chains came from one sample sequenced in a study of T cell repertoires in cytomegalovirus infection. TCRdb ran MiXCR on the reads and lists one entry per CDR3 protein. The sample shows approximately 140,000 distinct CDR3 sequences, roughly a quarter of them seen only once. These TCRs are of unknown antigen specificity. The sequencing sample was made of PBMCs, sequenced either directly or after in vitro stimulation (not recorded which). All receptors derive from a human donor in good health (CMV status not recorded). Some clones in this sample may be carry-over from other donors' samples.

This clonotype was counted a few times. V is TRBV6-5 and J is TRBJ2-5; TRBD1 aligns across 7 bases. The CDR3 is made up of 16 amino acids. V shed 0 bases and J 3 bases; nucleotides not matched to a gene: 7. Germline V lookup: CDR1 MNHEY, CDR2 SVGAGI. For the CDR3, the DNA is TGTGCCAGCAGTTACTCGGGACAGTTGTGGGAAGAGACCCAGTACTTC. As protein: CASSYSGQLWEETQYF.

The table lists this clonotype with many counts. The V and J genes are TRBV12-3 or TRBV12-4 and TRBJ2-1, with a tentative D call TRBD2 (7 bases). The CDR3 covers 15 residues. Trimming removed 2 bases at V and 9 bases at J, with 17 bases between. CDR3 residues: CASSLRGRAGVEQFF. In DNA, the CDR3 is TGTGCCAGCAGTTTAAGGGGGAGGGCCGGCGTTGAGCAGTTCTTC.

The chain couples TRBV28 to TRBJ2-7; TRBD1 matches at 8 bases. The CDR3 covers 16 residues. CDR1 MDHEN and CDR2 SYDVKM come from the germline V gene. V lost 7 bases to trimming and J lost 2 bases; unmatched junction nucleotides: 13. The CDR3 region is CASIRTGQGFTYEQYF. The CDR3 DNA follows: TGTGCCAGCATCCGGACAGGGCAGGGTTTTACCTACGAGCAGTACTTC.

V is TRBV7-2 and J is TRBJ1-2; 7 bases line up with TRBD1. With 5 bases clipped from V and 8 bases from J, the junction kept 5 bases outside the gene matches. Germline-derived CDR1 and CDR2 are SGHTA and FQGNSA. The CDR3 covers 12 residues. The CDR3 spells CASSKRQGGYTF. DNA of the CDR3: TGTGCCAGCAGCAAACGACAGGGAGGCTACACCTTC.

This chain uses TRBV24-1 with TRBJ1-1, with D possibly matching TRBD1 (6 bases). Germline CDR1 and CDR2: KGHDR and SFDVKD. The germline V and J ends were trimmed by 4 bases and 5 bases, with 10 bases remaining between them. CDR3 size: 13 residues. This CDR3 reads CATSDTGRTEAFF. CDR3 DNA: TGTGCCACCAGTGACACAGGGAGGACTGAAGCTTTCTTT.

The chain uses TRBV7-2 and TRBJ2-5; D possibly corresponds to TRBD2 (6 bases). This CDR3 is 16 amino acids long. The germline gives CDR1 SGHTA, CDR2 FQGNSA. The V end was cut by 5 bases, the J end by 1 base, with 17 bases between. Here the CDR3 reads CASSPRLAPVQETQYF. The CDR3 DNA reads TGTGCCAGCAGCCCCCGGCTAGCGCCAGTCCAAGAGACCCAGTACTTC.

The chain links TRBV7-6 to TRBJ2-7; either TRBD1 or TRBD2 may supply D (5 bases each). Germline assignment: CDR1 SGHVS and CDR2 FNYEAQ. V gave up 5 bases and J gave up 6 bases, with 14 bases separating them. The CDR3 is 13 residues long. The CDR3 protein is CASSTLSGTEQYV. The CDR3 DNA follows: TGTGCCAGCAGCACTCTGTCAGGGACCGAGCAGTACGTC.

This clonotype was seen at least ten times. The CDR3 DNA reads TGTGCCAGCAGCGCTTATGGGACTAGCGGGCGTCTAAGGGGGGACGAGCAGTACGTC. As protein: CASSAYGTSGRLRGDEQYV. The gene calls are TRBV7-2 and TRBJ2-7; 12 nucleotides agree with TRBD2. The CDR3 has 19 amino acids. V lost 5 bases and J lost 5; bases outside the gene matches: 19. Germline CDR1 is SGHTA and CDR2 is FQGNSA.

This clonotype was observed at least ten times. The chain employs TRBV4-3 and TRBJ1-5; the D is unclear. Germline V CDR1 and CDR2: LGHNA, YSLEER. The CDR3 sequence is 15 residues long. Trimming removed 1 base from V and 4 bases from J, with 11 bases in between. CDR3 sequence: CASSQALYDNQPQHF. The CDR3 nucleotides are TGCGCCAGCAGCCAAGCCCTTTACGATAATCAGCCCCAGCATTTT.

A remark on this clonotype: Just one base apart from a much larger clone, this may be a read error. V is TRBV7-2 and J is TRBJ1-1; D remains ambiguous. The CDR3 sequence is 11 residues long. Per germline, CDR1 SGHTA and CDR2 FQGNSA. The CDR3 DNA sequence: TGTGCCAACAGCTTTTCTACTGAAGCTTTCTTT. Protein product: CANSFSTEAFF.

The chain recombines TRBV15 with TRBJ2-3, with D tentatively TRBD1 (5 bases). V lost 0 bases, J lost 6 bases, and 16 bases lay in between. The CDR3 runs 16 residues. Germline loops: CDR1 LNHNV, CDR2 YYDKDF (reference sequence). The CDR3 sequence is CATSRDRGGRADTQYF. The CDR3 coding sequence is TGTGCCACCAGCAGAGATAGGGGCGGTAGGGCCGATACGCAGTATTTT.

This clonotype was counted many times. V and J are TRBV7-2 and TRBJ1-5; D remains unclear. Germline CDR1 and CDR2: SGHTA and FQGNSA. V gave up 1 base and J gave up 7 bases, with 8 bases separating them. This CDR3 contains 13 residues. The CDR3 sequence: CASSLEVNQPQHF. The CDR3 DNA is TGTGCCAGCAGCTTAGAAGTTAACCAGCCCCAGCATTTT.

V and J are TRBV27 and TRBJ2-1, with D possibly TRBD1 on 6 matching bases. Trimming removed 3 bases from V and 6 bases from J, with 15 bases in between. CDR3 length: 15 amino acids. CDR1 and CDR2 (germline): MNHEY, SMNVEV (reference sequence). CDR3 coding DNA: TGTGCCAGCAGTTTTTCAACAGGGTTCGGCAATGAGCAGTTCTTC. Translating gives CASSFSTGFGNEQFF.

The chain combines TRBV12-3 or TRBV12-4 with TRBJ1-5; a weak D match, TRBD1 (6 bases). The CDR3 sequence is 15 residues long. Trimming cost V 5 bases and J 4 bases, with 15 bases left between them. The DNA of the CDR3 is TGTGCCAGCAGTCTGAGGGGGGGGACTAATCAGCCCCAGCATTTT. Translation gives CASSLRGGTNQPQHF.

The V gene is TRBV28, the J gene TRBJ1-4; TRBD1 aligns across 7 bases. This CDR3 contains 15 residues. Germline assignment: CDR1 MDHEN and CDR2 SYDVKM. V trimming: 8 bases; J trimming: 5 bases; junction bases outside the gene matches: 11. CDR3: CASLTGAAGNEKLFF. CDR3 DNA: TGTGCCAGCCTCACAGGGGCCGCGGGCAATGAAAAACTGTTTTTT.

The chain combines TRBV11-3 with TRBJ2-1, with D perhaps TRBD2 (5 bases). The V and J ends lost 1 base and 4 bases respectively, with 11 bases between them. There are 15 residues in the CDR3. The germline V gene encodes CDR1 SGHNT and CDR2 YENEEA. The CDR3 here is CASSLVAGGYNEQFF. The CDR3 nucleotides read TGTGCCAGCAGCTTAGTCGCGGGCGGGTACAATGAGCAGTTCTTC.

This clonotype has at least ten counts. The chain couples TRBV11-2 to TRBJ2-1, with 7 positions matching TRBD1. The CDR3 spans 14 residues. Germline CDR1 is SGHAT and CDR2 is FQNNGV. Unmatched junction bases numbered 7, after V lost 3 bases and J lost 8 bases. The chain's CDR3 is CASSFRQGHHEQFF. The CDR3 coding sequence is TGTGCCAGCAGCTTCCGACAGGGTCACCATGAGCAGTTCTTC.

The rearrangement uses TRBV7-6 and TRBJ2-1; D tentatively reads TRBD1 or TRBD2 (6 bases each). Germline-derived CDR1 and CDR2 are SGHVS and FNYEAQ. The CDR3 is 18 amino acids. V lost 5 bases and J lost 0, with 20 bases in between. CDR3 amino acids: CASSPRMGAGNSYNEQFF. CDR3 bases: TGTGCCAGCAGCCCCCGGATGGGGGCGGGGAACTCCTACAATGAGCAGTTCTTC.

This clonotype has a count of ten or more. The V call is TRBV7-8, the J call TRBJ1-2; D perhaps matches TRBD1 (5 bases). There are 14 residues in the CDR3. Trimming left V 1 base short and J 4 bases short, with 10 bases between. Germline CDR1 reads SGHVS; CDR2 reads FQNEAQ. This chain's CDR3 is CASSLEKGRYGYTF. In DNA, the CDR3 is TGTGCCAGCAGCTTAGAAAAGGGACGCTATGGCTACACCTTC.

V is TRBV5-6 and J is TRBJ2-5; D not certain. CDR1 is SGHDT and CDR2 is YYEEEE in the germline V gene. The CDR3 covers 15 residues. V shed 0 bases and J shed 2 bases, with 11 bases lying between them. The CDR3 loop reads CASSLGRHPQETQYF. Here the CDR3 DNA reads TGTGCCAGCAGCTTGGGGAGACACCCGCAAGAGACCCAGTACTTC.

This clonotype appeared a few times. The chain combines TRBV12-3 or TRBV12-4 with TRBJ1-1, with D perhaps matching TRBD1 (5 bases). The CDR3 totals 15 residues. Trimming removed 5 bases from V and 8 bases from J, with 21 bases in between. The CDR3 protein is CASSLRDRWGGEAFF. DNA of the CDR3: TGTGCCAGCAGTCTCCGGGACCGTTGGGGCGGGGAAGCTTTCTTT.

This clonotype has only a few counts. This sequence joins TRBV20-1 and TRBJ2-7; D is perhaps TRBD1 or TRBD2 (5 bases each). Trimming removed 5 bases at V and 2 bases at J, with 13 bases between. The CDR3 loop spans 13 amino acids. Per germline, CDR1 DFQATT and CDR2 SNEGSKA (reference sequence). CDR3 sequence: CSASGLATYEQYF. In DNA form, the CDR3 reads TGCAGTGCTTCGGGGCTAGCTACCTACGAGCAGTACTTC.